This TCR beta chain was identified in a study of T cell responses to AZD1222 COVID-19 vaccine. To note about this clone: Its antigen is undetermined.

TCRdb's table, derived via immunoSEQ multiplex PCR, lists solely in-frame clones and lacks some. The data hold 95,000 or so clones, with roughly 91% observed a single time. Overall study results and limits: Repertoire collection took place solely once the T cell response had peaked. Spike was spanned by vaccine-associated CD4 TCRs, which were dominant at 160-218 and 743-854. Most donors were white British and more were female, and clonal diversity was possibly underestimated.

CDR1 is SGHTA, CDR2 FQGNSA, per germline. The CDR3 length is 11 residues. Trimming removed 1 base from V and 12 bases from J, with 9 bases in between. V gene TRBV7-2 combines with J gene TRBJ1-1; D not resolved. The TCR sequence derives from an adult in good health. The sequences come from peripheral blood, collected on day 0 of MenACWY control vaccination. CDR3 residues: CASSLEREPFF. The CDR3 region has the DNA TGTGCCAGCAGCTTAGAACGGGAACCTTTCTTT.